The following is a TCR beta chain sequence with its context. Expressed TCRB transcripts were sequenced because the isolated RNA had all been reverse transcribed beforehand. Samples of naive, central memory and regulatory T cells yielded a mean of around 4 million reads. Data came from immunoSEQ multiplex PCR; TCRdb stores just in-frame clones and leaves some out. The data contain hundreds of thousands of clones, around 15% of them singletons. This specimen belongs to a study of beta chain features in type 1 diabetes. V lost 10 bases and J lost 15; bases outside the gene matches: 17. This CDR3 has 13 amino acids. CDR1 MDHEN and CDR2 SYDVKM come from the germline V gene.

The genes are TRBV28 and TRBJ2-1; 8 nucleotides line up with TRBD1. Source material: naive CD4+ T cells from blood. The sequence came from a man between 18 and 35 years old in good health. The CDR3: CATDKSISGGLFF. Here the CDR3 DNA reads TGTGCCACCGACAAGTCCATTTCAGGGGGCCTGTTCTTC.